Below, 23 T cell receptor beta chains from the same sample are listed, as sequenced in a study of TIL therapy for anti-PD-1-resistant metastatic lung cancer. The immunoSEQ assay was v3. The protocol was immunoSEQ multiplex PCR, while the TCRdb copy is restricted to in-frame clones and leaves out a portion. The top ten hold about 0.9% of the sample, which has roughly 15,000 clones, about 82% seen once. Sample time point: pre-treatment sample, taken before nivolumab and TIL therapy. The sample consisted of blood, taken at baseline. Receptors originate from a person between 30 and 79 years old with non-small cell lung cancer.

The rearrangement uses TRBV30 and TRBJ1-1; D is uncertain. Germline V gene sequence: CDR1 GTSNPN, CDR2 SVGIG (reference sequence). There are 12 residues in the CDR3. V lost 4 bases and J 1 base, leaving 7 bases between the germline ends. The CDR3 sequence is CAWNDGNTEAFF. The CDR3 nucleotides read TGTGCCTGGAACGACGGGAACACTGAAGCTTTCTTT.

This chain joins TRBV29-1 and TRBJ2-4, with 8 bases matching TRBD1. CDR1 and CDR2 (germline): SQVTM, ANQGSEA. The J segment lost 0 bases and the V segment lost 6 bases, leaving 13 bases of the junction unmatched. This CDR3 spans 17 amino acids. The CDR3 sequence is CSVADREKGLAKNIQYF. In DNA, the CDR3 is TGCAGCGTGGCGGACAGGGAAAAGGGCTTAGCCAAAAACATTCAGTACTTC.

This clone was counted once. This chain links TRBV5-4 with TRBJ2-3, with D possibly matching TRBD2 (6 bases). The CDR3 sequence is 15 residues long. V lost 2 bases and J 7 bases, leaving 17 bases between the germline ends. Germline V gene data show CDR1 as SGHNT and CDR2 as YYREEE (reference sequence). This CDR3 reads CASSLRSGTANTQYF. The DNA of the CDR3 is TGTGCCAGCAGCTTACGATCCGGGACTGCGAATACGCAGTATTTT.

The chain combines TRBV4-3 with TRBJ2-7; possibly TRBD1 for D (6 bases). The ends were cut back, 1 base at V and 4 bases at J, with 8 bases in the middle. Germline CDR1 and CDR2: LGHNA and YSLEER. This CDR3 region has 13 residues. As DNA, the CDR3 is TGCGCCAGCAGCCAAGCGAGGGGGTACGAGCAGTACTTC. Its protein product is CASSQARGYEQYF.

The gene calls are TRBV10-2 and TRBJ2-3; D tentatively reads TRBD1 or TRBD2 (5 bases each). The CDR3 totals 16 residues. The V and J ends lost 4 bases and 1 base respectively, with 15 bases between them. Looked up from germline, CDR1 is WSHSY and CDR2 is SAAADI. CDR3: CASSGWDRGGTDTQYF. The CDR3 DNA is TGCGCCAGCAGTGGCTGGGACCGAGGTGGCACAGATACGCAGTATTTT.

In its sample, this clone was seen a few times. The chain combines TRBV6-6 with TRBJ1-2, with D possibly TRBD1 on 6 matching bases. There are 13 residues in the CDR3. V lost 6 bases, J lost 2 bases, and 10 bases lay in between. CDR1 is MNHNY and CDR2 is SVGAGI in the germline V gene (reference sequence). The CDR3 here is CASSTTGNYGYTF. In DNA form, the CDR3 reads TGTGCCAGCAGCACCACAGGGAACTATGGCTACACCTTC.

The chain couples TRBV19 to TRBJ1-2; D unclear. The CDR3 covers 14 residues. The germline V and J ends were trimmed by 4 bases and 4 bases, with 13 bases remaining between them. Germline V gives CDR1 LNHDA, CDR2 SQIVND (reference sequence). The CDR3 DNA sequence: TGTGCCAGTAGTAAGGTTCAGCCCCGCTATGGCTACACCTTC. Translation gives CASSKVQPRYGYTF. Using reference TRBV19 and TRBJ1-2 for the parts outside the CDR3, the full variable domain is DGGITQSPKYLFRKEGQNVTLSCEQNLNHDAMYWYRQDPGQGLRLIYYSQIVNDFQKGDIAEGYSVSREKKESFPLTVTSAQKNPTAFYLCASSKVQPRYGYTFGSGTRLTVV.

The CDR3 DNA reads TGTGCCAGCAAGCGGGATGTGACTGAAGCTTTCTTT. Its protein is CASKRDVTEAFF. The chain has TRBV6-1 and TRBJ1-1; no clear D gene. The CDR3 length is 12 residues. V was cut by 7 bases and J by 5 bases, with 11 bases left in between. Germline CDR1 is MNHNS and CDR2 is SASEGT.

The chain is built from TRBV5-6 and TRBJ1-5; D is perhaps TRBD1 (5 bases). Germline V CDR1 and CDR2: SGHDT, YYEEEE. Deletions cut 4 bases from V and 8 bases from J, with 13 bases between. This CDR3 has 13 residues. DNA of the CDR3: TGTGCCAGCAGCCGGGACCGCCGTGAGCCCCAGCATTTT. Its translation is CASSRDRREPQHF.

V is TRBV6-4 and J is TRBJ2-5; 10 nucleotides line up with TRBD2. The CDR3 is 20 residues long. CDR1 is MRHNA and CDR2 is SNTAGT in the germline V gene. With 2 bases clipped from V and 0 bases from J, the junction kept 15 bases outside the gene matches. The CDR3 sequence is CASSDTPQGVAGGHQETQYF. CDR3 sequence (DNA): TGTGCCAGCAGTGACACGCCCCAAGGAGTAGCGGGGGGCCACCAAGAGACCCAGTACTTC.

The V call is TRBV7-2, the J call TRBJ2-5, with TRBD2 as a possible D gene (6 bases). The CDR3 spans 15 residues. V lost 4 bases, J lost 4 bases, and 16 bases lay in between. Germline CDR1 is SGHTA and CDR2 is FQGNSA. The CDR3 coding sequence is TGTGCCAGCAGCTCTGGGGGGAGTTGGGGAGAGACCCAGTACTTC. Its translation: CASSSGGSWGETQYF. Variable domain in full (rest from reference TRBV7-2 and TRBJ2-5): GAGVSQSPSNKVTEKGKDVELRCDPISGHTALYWYRQSLGQGLEFLIYFQGNSAPDKSGLPSDRFSAERTGGSVSTLTIQRTQQEDSAVYLCASSSGGSWGETQYFGPGTRLLVL.

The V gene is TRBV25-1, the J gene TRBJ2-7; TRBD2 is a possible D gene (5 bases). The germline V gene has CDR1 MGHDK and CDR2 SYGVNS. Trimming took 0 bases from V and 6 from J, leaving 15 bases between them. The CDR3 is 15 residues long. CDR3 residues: CASSEYGPLAPEQYF. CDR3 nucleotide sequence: TGTGCCAGCAGTGAATATGGCCCCCTAGCACCCGAGCAGTACTTC.

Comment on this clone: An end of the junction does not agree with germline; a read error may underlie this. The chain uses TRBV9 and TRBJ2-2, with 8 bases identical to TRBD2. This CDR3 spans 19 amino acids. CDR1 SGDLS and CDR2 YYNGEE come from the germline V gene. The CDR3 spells CASSVGGRCGRRVNRGAVF. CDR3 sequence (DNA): TGTGCCAGCAGCGTAGGGGGGCGTTGCGGGAGGAGGGTAAACCGGGGAGCTGTTTTT.

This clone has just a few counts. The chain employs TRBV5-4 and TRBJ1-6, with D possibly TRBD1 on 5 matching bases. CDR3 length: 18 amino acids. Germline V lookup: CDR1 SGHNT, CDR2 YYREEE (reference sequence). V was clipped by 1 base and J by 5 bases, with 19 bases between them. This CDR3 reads CASSLLSFGGLNNSPLHF. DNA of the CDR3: TGTGCCAGCAGCTTGTTGAGCTTTGGGGGACTGAATAATTCACCCCTCCACTTT.

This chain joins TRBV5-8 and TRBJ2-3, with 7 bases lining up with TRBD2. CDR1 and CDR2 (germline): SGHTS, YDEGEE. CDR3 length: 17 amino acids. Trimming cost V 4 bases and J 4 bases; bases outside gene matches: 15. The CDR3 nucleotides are TGTGCCAGCAGCCCCACTCGCGGCGGGAGAGGGTCAGATACGCAGTATTTT. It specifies CASSPTRGGRGSDTQYF.

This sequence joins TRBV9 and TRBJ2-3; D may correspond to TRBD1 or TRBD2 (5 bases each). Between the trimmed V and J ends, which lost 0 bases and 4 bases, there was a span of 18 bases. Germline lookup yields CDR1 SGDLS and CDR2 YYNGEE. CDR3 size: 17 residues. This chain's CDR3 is CASSVAGGGTPADTQYF. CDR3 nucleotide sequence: TGTGCCAGCAGCGTAGCGGGTGGTGGGACCCCCGCAGATACGCAGTATTTT.

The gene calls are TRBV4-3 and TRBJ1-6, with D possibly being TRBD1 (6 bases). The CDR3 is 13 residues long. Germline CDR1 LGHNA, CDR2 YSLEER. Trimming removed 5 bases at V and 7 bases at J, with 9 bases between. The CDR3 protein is CASSARGNSPLHF. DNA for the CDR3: TGCGCCAGCAGCGCCAGGGGAAATTCACCCCTCCACTTT.

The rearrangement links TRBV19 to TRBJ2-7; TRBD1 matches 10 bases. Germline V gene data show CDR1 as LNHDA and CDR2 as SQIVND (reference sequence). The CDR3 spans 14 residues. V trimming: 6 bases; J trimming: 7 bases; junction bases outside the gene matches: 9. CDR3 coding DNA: TGTGCCAGTAGGGAGGGACAGGGGCTGGGGGAGCAGTACTTC. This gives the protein CASREGQGLGEQYF.

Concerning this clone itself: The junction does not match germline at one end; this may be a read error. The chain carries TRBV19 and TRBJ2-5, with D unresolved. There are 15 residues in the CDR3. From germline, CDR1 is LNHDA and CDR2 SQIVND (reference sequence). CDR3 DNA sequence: TGTGCCAGTAGTATCCGAGCCTCGCTTCGAGAGACCCGGTACTTC. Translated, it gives CASSIRASLRETRYF.

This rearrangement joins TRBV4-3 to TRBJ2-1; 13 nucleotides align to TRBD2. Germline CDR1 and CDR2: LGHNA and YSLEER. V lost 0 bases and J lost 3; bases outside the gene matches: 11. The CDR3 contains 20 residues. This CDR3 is CASSQDIWTSGSPNYNEQFF. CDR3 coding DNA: TGCGCCAGCAGCCAAGATATTTGGACTAGCGGGAGTCCTAACTACAATGAGCAGTTCTTC.

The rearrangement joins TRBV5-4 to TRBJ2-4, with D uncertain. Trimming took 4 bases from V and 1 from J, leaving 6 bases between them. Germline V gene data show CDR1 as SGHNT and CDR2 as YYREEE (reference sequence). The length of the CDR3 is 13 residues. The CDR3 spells CASSPEAKNIQYF. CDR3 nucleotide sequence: TGTGCCAGCAGCCCGGAGGCCAAAAACATTCAGTACTTC.

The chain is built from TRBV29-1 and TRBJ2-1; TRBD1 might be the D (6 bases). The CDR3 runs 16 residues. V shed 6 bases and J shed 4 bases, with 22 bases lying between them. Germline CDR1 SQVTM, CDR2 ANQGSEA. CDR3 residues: CSVVFRGSQYYNEQFF. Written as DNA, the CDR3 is TGCAGCGTGGTTTTCAGGGGATCACAGTATTACAATGAGCAGTTCTTC.

CDR3 amino acids: CASSSYNQPQHF. The DNA of the CDR3 is TGTGCCAGCAGCTCTTATAATCAGCCCCAGCATTTT. The chain employs TRBV5-4 and TRBJ1-5; D not certain. V was pared by 3 bases and J by 4 bases, with 5 bases between. CDR3 length: 12 residues. Germline CDR1 is SGHNT and CDR2 is YYREEE (reference sequence).